This T cell receptor beta chain was profiled in a study of T cells in Graves' hyperthyroidism and ophthalmopathy. TCR beta CDR3 regions were amplified from RNA transcripts. The HTBI primer set drove a first-round RT-PCR of the TCR CDR3. One entry per CDR3 protein, called by TCRdb with MiXCR from the multiplex PCR reads. In the table there are hundreds of thousands of distinct CDR3 sequences, about 15% of which are singletons. Patients showing uncontrolled infection, other autoimmune disease, pregnancy or lactation were ineligible. About this clonotype: Its matching antigen is unknown.

The germline V and J ends were trimmed by 3 bases and 6 bases, with 11 bases remaining between them. CDR1 is LGHDT and CDR2 is YNNKEL in the germline V gene (reference sequence). The CDR3 runs to 13 residues. Study-level findings and limits: Blood shared most expanded thyroid clonotypes above 0.001.

Sequencing was performed on blood. The rearrangement links TRBV3-1 to TRBJ1-2; D unresolved. This TCR came from a man between 18 and 35 years old with Graves' ophthalmopathy. The CDR3 DNA sequence: TGTGCCAGCAGCCATCAAGGGAGAGATGGCTACACCTTC. Translated: CASSHQGRDGYTF.